The TCR beta chain described here comes from a study of cytomegalovirus exposure and HLA in healthy donors. Overall study results and limits: Cytomegalovirus association was assigned to about 150 TCR beta chains. Reports described diagnosis of cytomegalovirus status by the classifier as highly specific and sensitive.

To note about this clone: Its antigen is not known.

This CDR3 comprises 15 residues. The V and J ends lost 5 bases and 2 bases respectively, with 15 bases between them. The germline V gene has CDR1 MNHEY and CDR2 SMNVEV (reference sequence). Some clones are missing from TCRdb's copy, which holds only in-frame ones; the method was immunoSEQ multiplex PCR. The sample has around 250,000 clones; about nine tenths are singletons. Material for sequencing was PBMCs. The chain couples TRBV27 to TRBJ1-2; tentative D call: TRBD1 (6 bases). This TCR came from a woman aged 30 to 39 in good health and CMV-seronegative. The CDR3 loop reads CASSLYRAGNYGYTF. The CDR3 DNA reads as TGTGCCAGCAGTCTCTACAGGGCTGGGAACTATGGCTACACCTTC.